A single sample gave rise to the 12 T cell receptor beta chains below, sequenced in a study of T-cell reconstitution after alpha-beta-depleted transplantation in children. Unique molecular identifiers were incorporated when the TCRbeta library was constructed. TCRdb re-called the PCR reads with MiXCR, one entry per CDR3 protein. The table has approximately 83,000 distinct CDR3 sequences, roughly 8.4% seen once. Sequenced material: PBMCs from the stem cell graft donor, taken from the stem cell graft. Receptor source: a human donor who donated a stem cell graft to a child with congenital amegakaryocytic thrombocytopenia.

This clonotype was counted a few times. The rearrangement joins TRBV7-9 to TRBJ2-6; D gene ambiguous. The V end was cut by 2 bases, the J end by 0 bases, with 5 bases between. The length of the CDR3 is 15 residues. CDR1 and CDR2 from the germline V gene are SEHNR and FQNEAQ (reference sequence). The CDR3 coding sequence is TGTGCCAGCAGCTTAATTCACTCTGGGGCCAACGTCCTGACTTTC. Its translation: CASSLIHSGANVLTF.

This clonotype was detected ten times or more. The chain couples TRBV20-1 to TRBJ1-5; D is unresolved. The CDR3 has 16 residues. Looked up from germline, CDR1 is DFQATT and CDR2 is SNEGSKA (reference sequence). Trimming stripped 2 bases from V and 0 bases from J, with 14 bases between. CDR3 amino acids: CSARPFTEDSNQPQHF. CDR3 coding DNA: TGCAGTGCTAGACCTTTTACAGAGGATAGCAATCAGCCCCAGCATTTT.

This clonotype was seen ten or more times. The rearrangement links TRBV6-5 to TRBJ2-7; D may be TRBD1 or TRBD2 (5 bases each). The CDR3 has 16 residues. Germline V gene sequence: CDR1 MNHEY, CDR2 SVGAGI. V gave up 4 bases and J gave up 0 bases, with 16 bases separating them. The CDR3 protein is CASSSGLQSFSYEQYF. The CDR3 DNA follows: TGTGCCAGCAGTTCGGGGCTACAGAGCTTCTCCTACGAGCAGTACTTC.

At least ten counts were recorded for this clonotype. The chain uses TRBV12-3 or TRBV12-4 and TRBJ2-3; 9 bases fit TRBD1. CDR3 length equals 15 residues. Trimming at V came to 8 bases and at J to 5 bases, leaving 11 bases not matched to a gene. The CDR3 loop is CASGRPGQGKDTQYF. The CDR3 DNA reads TGTGCCAGCGGGCGACCGGGACAGGGTAAAGATACGCAGTATTTT.

This clonotype showed up many times. The V and J genes are TRBV15 and TRBJ2-1; D gene uncertain. The germline gives CDR1 LNHNV, CDR2 YYDKDF (reference sequence). This CDR3 is built from 12 residues. Trimming cost V 0 bases and J 5 bases, with 2 bases left between them. Written as DNA, the CDR3 is TGTGCCACCAGCAGAGAAAACAATGAGCAGTTCTTC. Its translation: CATSRENNEQFF.

This clonotype occurred many times. The rearrangement joins TRBV12-3 or TRBV12-4 to TRBJ2-6; weak D call: TRBD2 (5 bases). Trimming pared 3 bases from V and 4 bases from J, leaving 7 bases between. The CDR3 length is 14 residues. CDR3 sequence (DNA): TGTGCCAGCAGTTTTTCGGGAGGGGCCAACGTCCTGACTTTC. It specifies CASSFSGGANVLTF.

This clonotype was seen ten or more times. V usage is TRBV6-5 and J usage is TRBJ2-5, with D unclear. This CDR3 region has 13 residues. Trimming took off 6 bases at V and 1 base at J, with 9 bases between the two ends. Germline V CDR1 and CDR2: MNHEY, SVGAGI. The CDR3 spells CASSSRLQETQYF. CDR3 coding DNA: TGTGCCAGCAGCTCACGACTCCAAGAGACCCAGTACTTC.

V and J are TRBV7-2 and TRBJ2-5; tentatively, D is TRBD1 (5 bases). The germline V and J ends were trimmed by 5 bases and 5 bases, with 12 bases remaining between them. Per germline, CDR1 SGHTA and CDR2 FQGNSA. This CDR3 region has 13 residues. Here the CDR3 reads CASSPSGHETQYF. The CDR3 DNA reads as TGTGCCAGCAGCCCATCAGGGCACGAGACCCAGTACTTC.

There are many counts of this clonotype. The chain carries TRBV20-1 and TRBJ2-1; TRBD2 matches at 7 bases. J was trimmed by 4 bases and V by 2 bases; bases with no gene match: 8. The germline CDR1 and CDR2 sequences are DFQATT and SNEGSKA (reference sequence). The CDR3 has 15 residues. The CDR3: CSARLLAGGYNEQFF. The CDR3 coding sequence is TGCAGTGCTAGACTCTTAGCGGGCGGGTACAATGAGCAGTTCTTC.

The chain links TRBV18 to TRBJ2-3; 11 nucleotides align to TRBD1. The ends lost 3 bases at V and 6 bases at J; junction bases unmatched: 5. The CDR3 is 15 residues long. CDR1 and CDR2 from the germline V gene are KGHSH and LQKENI. CDR3 DNA: TGTGCCAGCTCACCTGGGACAGGGGGGTCGGATACGCAGTATTTT. Translated, it gives CASSPGTGGSDTQYF.

This clonotype showed up many times. This chain connects TRBV29-1 to TRBJ2-4; 7 nucleotides line up with TRBD2. The CDR3 is 15 residues long. Trimming took 5 bases from V and 5 from J; bases not matched to a gene: 12. Germline lookup yields CDR1 SQVTM and CDR2 ANQGSEA. CDR3 amino acids: CSVLTRAGVENIQYF. In DNA form, the CDR3 reads TGCAGCGTTTTGACTAGGGCGGGAGTAGAAAACATTCAGTACTTC.

This clonotype appeared many times. This chain links TRBV5-1 with TRBJ2-3; no clear D gene. V lost 4 bases to trimming and J lost 2 bases, with 14 bases between them. Germline V gene sequence: CDR1 SGHRS, CDR2 YFSETQ. This CDR3 is 15 amino acids long. In nucleotides, the CDR3 is TGCGCCAGCAGCCTAGAGTCACAGTCCACAGATACGCAGTATTTT. The encoded protein is CASSLESQSTDTQYF.